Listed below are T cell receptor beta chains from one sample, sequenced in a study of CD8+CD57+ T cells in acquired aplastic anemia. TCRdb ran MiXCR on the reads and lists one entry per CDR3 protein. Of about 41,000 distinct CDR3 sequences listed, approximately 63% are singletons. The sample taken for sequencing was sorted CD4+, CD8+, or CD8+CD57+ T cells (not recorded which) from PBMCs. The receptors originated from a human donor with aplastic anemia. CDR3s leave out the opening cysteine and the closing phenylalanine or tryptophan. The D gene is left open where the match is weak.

CDR3: ASSGQGAEAF; V: TRBV9; D: NA
CDR3: ASSESRGAYGYTGELF; V: TRBV25-1; D: NA
CDR3: ASSPLEHTEAF; V: TRBV5-1; D: NA
CDR3: ASRDRHSNQPQH; V: TRBV2; D: TRBD1
CDR3: ASSGGQKSGETQY; V: TRBV2; D: NA
CDR3: ASSPFSGSSGNTIY; V: TRBV3-1; D: NA
CDR3: AINQGSTDTQY; V: TRBV2; D: NA
CDR3: ASTSTGNSEQY; V: TRBV10-2; D: TRBD1
CDR3: ASSLVEGGEQY; V: TRBV7-2; D: NA
CDR3: ASSTGTGGFGGELF; V: TRBV11-1; D: TRBD1
CDR3: ASSQDNTGELF; V: TRBV5-6; D: NA
CDR3: ASSLGHPSYNEQF; V: TRBV11-2; D: NA
CDR3: ASSAPKIIGSGNTIY; V: TRBV25-1; D: NA
CDR3: ASSYMLREGGELF; V: TRBV6-5; D: NA
CDR3: ASSERDRSNEQF; V: TRBV2; D: TRBD1
CDR3: ASSIDGGWTGELF; V: TRBV19; D: NA
CDR3: ASSTDSPNEQF; V: TRBV19; D: NA
CDR3: SVTNNEQF; V: TRBV29-1; D: NA
CDR3: ASSDPGQALSYEQY; V: TRBV2; D: TRBD1
CDR3: SASGEHRGRRNEQF; V: TRBV20-1; D: TRBD1
CDR3: ASSLPGDNEKPSNQPQH; V: TRBV7-2; D: NA
CDR3: ASKAYTANYGYT; V: TRBV25-1; D: NA
CDR3: ASSSGTGAWEQY; V: TRBV4-2; D: TRBD1
CDR3: ASSLSVVQLNTEAF; V: TRBV27; D: NA
CDR3: AISEGSQGQYNQPQH; V: TRBV10-3; D: NA
CDR3: ASSTWTGRAGNTIY; V: TRBV19; D: TRBD1
CDR3: ASSAMQGSYNEQF; V: TRBV2; D: NA
CDR3: ASRDGTGLEGYT; V: TRBV10-2; D: TRBD1
CDR3: ATSVYGTNRQAQY; V: TRBV15; D: NA
CDR3: ASSGSGNGQY; V: TRBV2; D: NA
CDR3: ASSDLPGQGYGANVLT; V: TRBV25-1; D: TRBD1
CDR3: ASSQGIGSVGYGYT; V: TRBV4-3; D: NA
CDR3: ASSPLSTDTQY; V: TRBV7-6; D: NA
CDR3: ATSRYQDSGETQY; V: TRBV15; D: NA
CDR3: ASSFAPTNQPQH; V: TRBV7-2; D: NA
CDR3: ASSLRGTRRYNEQF; V: TRBV25-1; D: TRBD2
CDR3: ASTMTGLGEQF; V: TRBV19; D: NA
CDR3: ASSQEGGYEQY; V: TRBV4-3; D: NA
CDR3: ASSRDWIGGPEKLF; V: TRBV15; D: NA
CDR3: SATPTGTSMAQH; V: TRBV20-1; D: TRBD1
CDR3: ASSQGTGVTGGYNYGYT; V: TRBV3-1; D: NA
CDR3: ASSPGLALYEQY; V: TRBV19; D: TRBD2
CDR3: ASSSPGLATYEQY; V: TRBV7-8; D: TRBD2
CDR3: ASSFQGTTYEQY; V: TRBV7-8; D: NA
CDR3: SARSYQETQY; V: TRBV20-1; D: NA
CDR3: ASSTLQGDGYT; V: TRBV19; D: TRBD1
CDR3: ASSLTGQVDEQY; V: TRBV7-3; D: TRBD1
CDR3: AISESTGNYGYT; V: TRBV10-3; D: NA
CDR3: ASSRGLNTEAF; V: TRBV25-1; D: TRBD1
CDR3: ATSSGRNSPLH; V: TRBV15; D: NA
CDR3: ASSIEGNTIY; V: TRBV19; D: NA
CDR3: ASSLVGQGNEQF; V: TRBV25-1; D: NA
CDR3: ASSGETQY; V: TRBV7-9; D: NA
CDR3: ASSQDRGFGGLPDEQY; V: TRBV4-1; D: NA
CDR3: ATGVRETQY; V: TRBV7-9; D: NA